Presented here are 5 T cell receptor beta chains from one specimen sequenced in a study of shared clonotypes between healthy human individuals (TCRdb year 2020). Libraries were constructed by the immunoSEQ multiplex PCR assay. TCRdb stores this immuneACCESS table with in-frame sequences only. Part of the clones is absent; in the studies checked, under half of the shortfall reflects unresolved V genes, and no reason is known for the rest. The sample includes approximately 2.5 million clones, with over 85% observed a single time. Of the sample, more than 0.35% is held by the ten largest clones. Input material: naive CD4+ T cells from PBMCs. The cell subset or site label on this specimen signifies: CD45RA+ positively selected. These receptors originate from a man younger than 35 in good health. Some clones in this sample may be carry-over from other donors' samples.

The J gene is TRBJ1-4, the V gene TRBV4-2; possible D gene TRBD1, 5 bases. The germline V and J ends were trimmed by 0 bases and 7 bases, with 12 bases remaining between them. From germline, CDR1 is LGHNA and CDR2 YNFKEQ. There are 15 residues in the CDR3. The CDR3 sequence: CASSQDGQGGEKLFF. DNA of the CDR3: TGTGCCAGCAGCCAAGATGGCCAGGGTGGTGAAAAACTGTTTTTT.

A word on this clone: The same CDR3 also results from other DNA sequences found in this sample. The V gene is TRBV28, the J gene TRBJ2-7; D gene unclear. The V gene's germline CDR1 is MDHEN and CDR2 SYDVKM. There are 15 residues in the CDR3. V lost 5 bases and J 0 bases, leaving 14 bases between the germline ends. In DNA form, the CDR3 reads TGTGCCAGCAGTCTCCGGACGGAAAGCTCCTACGAGCAGTACTTC. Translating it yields CASSLRTESSYEQYF. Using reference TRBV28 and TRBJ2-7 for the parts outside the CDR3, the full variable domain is DVKVTQSSRYLVKRTGEKVFLECVQDMDHENMFWYRQDPGLGLRLIYFSYDVKMKEKGDIPEGYSVSREKKERFSLILESASTNQTSMYLCASSLRTESSYEQYFGPGTRLTVT.

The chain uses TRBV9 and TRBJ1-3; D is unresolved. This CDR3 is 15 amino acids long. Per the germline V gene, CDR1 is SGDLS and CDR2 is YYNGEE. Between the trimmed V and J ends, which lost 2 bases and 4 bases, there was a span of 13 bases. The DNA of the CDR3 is TGTGCCAGCAGCGTGACGGGAGGCTTCGGAAACACCATATATTTT. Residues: CASSVTGGFGNTIYF. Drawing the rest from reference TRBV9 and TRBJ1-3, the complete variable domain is DSGVTQTPKHLITATGQRVTLRCSPRSGDLSVYWYQQSLDQGLQFLIQYYNGEERAKGNILERFSAQQFPDLHSELNLSSLELGDSALYFCASSVTGGFGNTIYFGEGSWLTVV.

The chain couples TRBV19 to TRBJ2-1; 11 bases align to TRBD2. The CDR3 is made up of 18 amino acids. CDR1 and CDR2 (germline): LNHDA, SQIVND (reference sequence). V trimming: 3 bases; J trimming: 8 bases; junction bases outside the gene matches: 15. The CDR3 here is CASSIPLAGGRRAHEQFF. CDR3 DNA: TGTGCCAGTAGTATTCCATTAGCGGGAGGGCGCCGGGCCCATGAGCAGTTCTTC.

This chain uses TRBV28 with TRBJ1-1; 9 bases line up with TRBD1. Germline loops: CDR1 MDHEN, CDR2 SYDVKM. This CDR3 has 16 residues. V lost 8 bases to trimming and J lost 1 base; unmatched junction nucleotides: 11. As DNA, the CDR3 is TGTGCCAGCCGTGGGGGGACAGGGAAAGGGAACACTGAAGCTTTCTTT. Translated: CASRGGTGKGNTEAFF.